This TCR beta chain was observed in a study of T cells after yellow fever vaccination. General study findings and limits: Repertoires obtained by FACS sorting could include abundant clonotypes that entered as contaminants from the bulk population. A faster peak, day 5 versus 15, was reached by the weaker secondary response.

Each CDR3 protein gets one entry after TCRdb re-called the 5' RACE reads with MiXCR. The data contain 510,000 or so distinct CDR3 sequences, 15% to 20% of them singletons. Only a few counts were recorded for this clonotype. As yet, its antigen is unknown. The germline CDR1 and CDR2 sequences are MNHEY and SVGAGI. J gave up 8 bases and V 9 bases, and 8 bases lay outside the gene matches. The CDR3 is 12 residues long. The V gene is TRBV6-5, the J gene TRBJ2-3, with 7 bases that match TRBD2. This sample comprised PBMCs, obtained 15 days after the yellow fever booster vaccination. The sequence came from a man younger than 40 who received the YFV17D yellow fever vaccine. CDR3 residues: CARRVGGSTQYF. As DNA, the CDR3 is TGTGCCAGGCGGGTGGGGGGGAGTACGCAGTATTTT.